The 9 T cell receptor beta chains given below trace back to one sample, sequenced in a study of spatial heterogeneity in lung cancer. Overall study findings and caveats: Within tumors, counts of expanded alpha and beta TCRs tracked tumor mutation counts.

Documented time point: sample taken at primary tumor resection. TCRdb called the 5' RACE reads again in MiXCR, with one record for every CDR3 protein. The sample includes over 15,000 distinct CDR3 sequences, approximately 6.3% seen only once; the top ten take roughly 6.6%. Antigen specificity for these receptors is unknown. The sequencing here drew on lung tumor tissue, taken at surgery. Every receptor here comes from a male donor with early-stage non-small cell lung cancer.

This clonotype was detected many times. This chain links TRBV6-6 with TRBJ2-3, with D perhaps TRBD2 (5 bases). The CDR3 sequence is 14 residues long. Trimming removed 5 bases from V and 2 bases from J, with 11 bases in between. CDR1 and CDR2 (germline): MNHNY, SVGAGI (reference sequence). CDR3 region: CASSPRGITDTQYF. As DNA, the CDR3 is TGTGCCAGCAGTCCCCGGGGTATCACAGATACGCAGTATTTT.

In this sample, this clonotype turned up many times. The gene calls are TRBV20-1 and TRBJ2-1; 8 bases fit TRBD2. The CDR3 is 15 amino acids. V lost 0 bases and J lost 3; bases outside the gene matches: 4. CDR1 is DFQATT, CDR2 SNEGSKA, per germline (reference sequence). CDR3: CSARDIGGGYNEQFF. CDR3 nucleotide sequence: TGCAGTGCTAGAGATATCGGGGGGGGCTACAATGAGCAGTTCTTC.

This clonotype occurred many times. V is TRBV20-1 and J is TRBJ2-7; 9 bases match TRBD1. Per the germline V gene, CDR1 is DFQATT and CDR2 is SNEGSKA (reference sequence). This CDR3 region has 14 residues. J was trimmed by 2 bases and V by 6 bases; bases with no gene match: 8. The CDR3 DNA reads TGCAGTGCGGGACAGGGAGGGCCGACCTACGAGCAGTACTTC. Translated, it gives CSAGQGGPTYEQYF.

This clonotype was seen repeatedly, ten times or more. V gene TRBV10-3 combines with J gene TRBJ1-2, with no clear D. From germline, CDR1 is ENHRY and CDR2 SYGVKD. The CDR3 sequence is 14 residues long. V was clipped by 2 bases and J by 6 bases, with 13 bases between them. The CDR3 DNA reads as TGTGCCATCAGTGAGGGGGAAGGTCGGGATGGCTACACCTTC. This sequence encodes CAISEGEGRDGYTF.

Many counts were recorded for this clonotype. V is TRBV27 and J is TRBJ2-7, with 7 nucleotides matching TRBD1. The junction had 8 bases not matched to a gene; V was cut back by 3 bases and J by 3 bases. The CDR3 consists of 15 residues. CDR1 and CDR2 from the germline V gene are MNHEY and SMNVEV (reference sequence). The CDR3 DNA sequence: TGTGCCAGCAGTTTCGCTCCACAGGGGAACTACGAGCAGTACTTC. It encodes CASSFAPQGNYEQYF.

Many counts were recorded for this clonotype. CDR3 coding DNA: TGTGCCAGCAGTTTATCACAGGTGGGCGAGCAGTACTTC. Translated: CASSLSQVGEQYF. The genes are TRBV27 and TRBJ2-7; the D gene is possibly TRBD1 (5 bases). The germline V gene encodes CDR1 MNHEY and CDR2 SMNVEV (reference sequence). There are 13 residues in the CDR3. V dropped 0 bases and J dropped 6 bases, with 9 bases sitting between them.

Ten or more counts support this clonotype. The chain employs TRBV3-1 and TRBJ2-1, with 8 bases identical to TRBD2. This CDR3 spans 16 amino acids. The germline V gene has CDR1 LGHDT and CDR2 YNNKEL (reference sequence). V gave up 3 bases and J gave up 7 bases; unmatched junction bases: 11. As DNA, the CDR3 is TGTGCCAGCAGCCATAACCCAGCGGGAGTTTGGAATGAGCAGTTCTTC. This encodes CASSHNPAGVWNEQFF.

In its sample, this clonotype was seen many times. The chain links TRBV6-5 to TRBJ2-7; 10 bases agree with TRBD1. The ends lost 0 bases at V and 0 bases at J; junction bases unmatched: 5. Germline values: CDR1 MNHEY, CDR2 SVGAGI. The CDR3 has 17 amino acids. The CDR3 is CASSYSIGTGDSYEQYF. The CDR3 region has the DNA TGTGCCAGCAGTTACTCGATAGGGACAGGGGACTCCTACGAGCAGTACTTC.

This clonotype was counted ten times or more. V usage is TRBV12-3 or TRBV12-4 and J usage is TRBJ2-1; tentatively, D is TRBD2 (5 bases). Trimming cost V 6 bases and J 4 bases, with 13 bases left between them. There are 14 residues in the CDR3. The CDR3 region is CASSLGSEYNEQFF. The CDR3 nucleotides are TGTGCCAGCAGCCTGGGGAGCGAGTACAATGAGCAGTTCTTC.